Detailed here is one T cell receptor (beta chain). It has no known antigen specificity. The read falls 3 residues short of the CDR3 end, and the missing part is taken from the germline J gene. Every participant had a single incident cervical HPV16 infection, and prevalent HPV16 infections were excluded. Cervical HPV DNA was detected with MY09/MY11 PCR, and genotyping was done by dot-blot hybridization. More than 14 mL of heparinized blood was centrifuged, after which the buffy coat was aliquoted, frozen at -30 degrees C, and then stored at -80 degrees C. Genomic DNA was extracted from buffy coat specimens using QIAGEN kits. TCR beta CDR3 regions were amplified by multiplex PCR using the immunoSEQ assay from an average of approximately 1,200 ng genomic DNA per sample. To correct primer bias, the assay used a complete synthetic TCR repertoire to set an amplification baseline. The amplicons were sequenced using the Illumina platform. Regarding the original processing steps: Error correction of the sequences involved clustering with frequency ratios plus a modified nearest-neighbor algorithm, after which the sequences were analyzed in the immunoSEQ Analyzer using IMGT gene definitions. At each rarefaction depth, TCR richness and evenness were averaged across 20 rarefaction repeats, and any sample with fewer sequences than the depth was left out. Wilcoxon rank sum tests with FDR correction were used to compare V, D and J gene relative abundances between the groups. For the blinded duplicates, the intraclass correlation was over 95% for TCR richness and averaged approximately 76% across about 70 gene segments. The immuneACCESS repertoire file appears here via TCRdb, limited to in-frame rearrangements. These files lack a portion of the clones; in checked studies, under half of the deficit traces to unresolved V genes, and the cause of the others is not known. Clone size and V and J calls were adopted from that table, with D and trimming inferred from the DNA. The record for this sample contains 30,000 or so clones. Jointly, the top ten make up under 8% of the sample.

The sample comes from a study of T cells in women clearing cervical HPV infection (dated by TCRdb to between 2017 and 2018). The study in broad terms: The cases were 20 to 30 women with histologically confirmed HPV16-related CIN3 or worse, and 2 of those women had invasive cancers. Five blinded duplicates per group were added as quality controls, giving around 60 samples: about 50 participants and 10 replicates. Nested within Costa Rica's Guanacaste HPV Natural History Study, an exploratory proof-of-principle case-control study compared TCR repertoires across cervical HPV16 outcomes. Because only a few women had HLA typing data, the possibility that HLA type acted as a confounder could not be ruled out. Cases were matched to controls by age within five years and by the year the sample was collected. In the parent cohort, some 10,000 women aged 18 or older were enrolled in Guanacaste, Costa Rica, during about 1992 to 1994 and were followed for seven years. For cases, a median interval of roughly 150 days, with an interquartile range of about 90 to 200 days, was observed between lesion detection and blood sampling. Cases had a median age of approximately 35 years compared with about 40 for controls, and baseline characteristics showed no significant differences between the groups. The roughly 27 controls were women who cleared a single incident HPV16 infection within 12 months without developing precancer or cancer. Blood from cases was drawn at the visit where the lesion was first identified, while blood from controls was drawn once the infection was no longer detected. The paper as a whole reports these results and caveats: Across sequencing depths, CIN3+ cases showed significantly higher TCR repertoire richness than controls, but evenness did not differ between the groups. TRBV6-7 relative abundance was lower in cases than in controls (approximately 0.1% versus 0.16%; Bonferroni P = 0.0008). Whether associations preceded infection or resulted from infection could not be shown with the cross-sectional design, and effector/memory subsets and HPV-specific T cells were not isolated. Cases were distinguished from controls with an estimated AUC of about 0.8 by random forest classifiers combining richness and V gene abundances. Because T-cell numbers per sample were unknown, differences in richness could reflect varying T-cell content rather than repertoire biology.

The germline V gene (reference sequence) sets CDR1 to DFQATT and CDR2 to SNEGSKA. From its cysteine to its phenylalanine, the CDR3 spans 15 amino acids. The DNA shown is the part of the CDR3 that was read: 36 bases, in frame from base 1. V is cut back by 5 bases and J by 0 bases, with 8 bases in the junction unmatched. Sequencing was done on a sample of blood buffy coat. This sequence was found in a woman between 18 and 70 years old with a cervical HPV16 infection that either progressed to CIN3+ or cleared (not recorded which). This chain is built from TRBV20-1 and TRBJ2-3, with 7 middle bases fitting TRBD2. The CDR3 corresponds to CSARSPAGSTDTQYF. CDR3 DNA, as far as it was read: TGCAGTGCTCGTTCCCCAGCGGGGAGCACAGATACG.